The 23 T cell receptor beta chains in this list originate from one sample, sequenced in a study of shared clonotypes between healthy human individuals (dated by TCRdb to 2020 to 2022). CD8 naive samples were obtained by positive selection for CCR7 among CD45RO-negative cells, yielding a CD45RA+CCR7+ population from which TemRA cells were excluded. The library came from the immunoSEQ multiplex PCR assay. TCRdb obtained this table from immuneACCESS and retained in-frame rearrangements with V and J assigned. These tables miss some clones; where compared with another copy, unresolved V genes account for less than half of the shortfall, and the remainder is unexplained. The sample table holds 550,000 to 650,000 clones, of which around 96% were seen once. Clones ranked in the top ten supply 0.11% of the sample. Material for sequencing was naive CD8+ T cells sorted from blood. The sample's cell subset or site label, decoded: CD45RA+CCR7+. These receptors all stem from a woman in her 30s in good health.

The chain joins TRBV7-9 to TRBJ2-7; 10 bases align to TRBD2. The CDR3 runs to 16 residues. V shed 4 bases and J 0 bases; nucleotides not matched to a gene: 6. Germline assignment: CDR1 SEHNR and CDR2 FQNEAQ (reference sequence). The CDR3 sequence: CASSSSGTSASYEQYF. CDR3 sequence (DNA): TGTGCCAGCAGCTCCTCCGGGACTAGCGCCTCCTACGAGCAGTACTTC.

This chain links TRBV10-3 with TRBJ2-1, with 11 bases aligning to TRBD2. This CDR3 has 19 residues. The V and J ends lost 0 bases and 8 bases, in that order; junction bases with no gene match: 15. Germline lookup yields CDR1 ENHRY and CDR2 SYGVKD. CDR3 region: CAISESTLPLAGVSHEQFF. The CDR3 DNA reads TGTGCCATCAGTGAGTCGACTCTCCCACTAGCGGGAGTCTCTCATGAGCAGTTCTTC.

For the CDR3, the DNA is TGTGCCAGCAGTTTAAGGACAGTTAATGAAAAACTGTTTTTT. This translates into CASSLRTVNEKLFF. The chain combines TRBV28 with TRBJ1-4; possible D gene TRBD1, 6 bases. Germline CDR1 is MDHEN and CDR2 is SYDVKM. Trimming cost V 2 bases and J 4 bases, with 8 bases left between them. The CDR3 is 14 amino acids.

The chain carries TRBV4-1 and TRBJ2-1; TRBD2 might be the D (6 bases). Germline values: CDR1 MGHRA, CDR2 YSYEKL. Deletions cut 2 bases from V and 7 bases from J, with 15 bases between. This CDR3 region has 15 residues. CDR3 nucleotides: TGCGCCAGCAGCCAATTCGGGGTGGAGGGGAATGAGCAGTTCTTC. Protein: CASSQFGVEGNEQFF.

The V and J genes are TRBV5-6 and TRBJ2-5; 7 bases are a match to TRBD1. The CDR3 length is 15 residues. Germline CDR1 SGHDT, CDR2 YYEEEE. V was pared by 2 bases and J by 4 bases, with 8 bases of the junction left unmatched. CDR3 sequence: CASSFRGGAAETQYF. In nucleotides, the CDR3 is TGTGCCAGCAGCTTCCGAGGGGGCGCGGCAGAGACCCAGTACTTC.

CDR3: CASSPGTDLTGELFF. CDR3 coding DNA: TGTGCCAGCAGCCCCGGGACAGACTTAACCGGGGAGCTGTTTTTT. The rearrangement joins TRBV7-9 to TRBJ2-2; 7 positions match TRBD1. Per germline, CDR1 SEHNR and CDR2 FQNEAQ (reference sequence). CDR3 length equals 15 residues. The V gene end was trimmed by 5 bases and the J gene end by 5 bases; junction bases not matched to a gene: 8.

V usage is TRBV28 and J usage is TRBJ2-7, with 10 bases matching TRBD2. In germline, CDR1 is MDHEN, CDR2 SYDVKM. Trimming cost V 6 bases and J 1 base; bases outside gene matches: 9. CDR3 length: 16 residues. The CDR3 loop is CASRSDTSGDSYEQYF. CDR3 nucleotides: TGTGCCAGCAGATCAGATACTAGCGGGGATTCCTACGAGCAGTACTTC.

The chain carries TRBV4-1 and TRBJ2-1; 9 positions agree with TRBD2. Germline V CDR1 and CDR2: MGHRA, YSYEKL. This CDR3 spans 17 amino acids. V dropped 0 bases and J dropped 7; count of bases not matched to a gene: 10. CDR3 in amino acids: CASSQETLAGRLNEQFF. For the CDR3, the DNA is TGCGCCAGCAGCCAAGAAACACTAGCGGGCCGACTGAATGAGCAGTTCTTC.

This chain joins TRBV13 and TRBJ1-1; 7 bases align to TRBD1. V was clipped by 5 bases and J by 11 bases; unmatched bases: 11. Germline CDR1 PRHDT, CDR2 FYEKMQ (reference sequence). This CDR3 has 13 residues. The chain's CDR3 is CASSIRQGVQAFF. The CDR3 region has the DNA TGTGCCAGCAGCATACGCCAGGGGGTGCAGGCTTTCTTT.

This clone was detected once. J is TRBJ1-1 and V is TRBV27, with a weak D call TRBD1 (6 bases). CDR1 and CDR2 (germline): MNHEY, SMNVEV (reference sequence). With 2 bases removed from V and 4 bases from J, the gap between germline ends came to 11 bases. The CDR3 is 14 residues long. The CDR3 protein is CASSLRGQGTEAFF. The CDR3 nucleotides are TGTGCCAGCAGTTTACGGGGGCAGGGCACTGAAGCTTTCTTT.

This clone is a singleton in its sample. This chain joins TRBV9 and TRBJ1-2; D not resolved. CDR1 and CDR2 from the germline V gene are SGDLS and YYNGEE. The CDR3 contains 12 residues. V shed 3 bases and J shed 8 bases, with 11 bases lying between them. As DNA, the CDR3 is TGTGCCAGCAGCGGGGTAATCGGGGGCTACACCTTC. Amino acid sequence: CASSGVIGGYTF.

The CDR3 coding sequence is TGCGCCAGCAGTGTAAGTTACGAGCAGTACTTC. Amino acids: CASSVSYEQYF. The rearrangement links TRBV10-2 to TRBJ2-7, with D unclear. The CDR3 totals 11 residues. Trimming pared 4 bases from V and 4 bases from J, leaving 5 bases between. Germline-derived CDR1 and CDR2 are WSHSY and SAAADI.

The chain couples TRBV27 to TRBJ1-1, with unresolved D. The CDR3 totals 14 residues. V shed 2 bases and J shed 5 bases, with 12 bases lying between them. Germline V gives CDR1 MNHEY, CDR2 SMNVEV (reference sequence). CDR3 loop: CASSLTQEVTEAFF. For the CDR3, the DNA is TGTGCCAGCAGTTTAACGCAGGAGGTGACTGAAGCTTTCTTT.

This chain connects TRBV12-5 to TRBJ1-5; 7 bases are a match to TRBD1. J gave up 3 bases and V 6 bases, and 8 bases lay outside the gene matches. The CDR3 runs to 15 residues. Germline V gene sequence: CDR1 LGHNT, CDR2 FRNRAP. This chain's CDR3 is CASGNRDRTNQPQHF. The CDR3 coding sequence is TGTGCTAGTGGAAACCGGGACAGAACCAATCAGCCCCAGCATTTT.

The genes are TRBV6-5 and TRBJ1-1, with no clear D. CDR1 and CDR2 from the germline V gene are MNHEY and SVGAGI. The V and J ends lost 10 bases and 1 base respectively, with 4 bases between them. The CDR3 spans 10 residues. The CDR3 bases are TGTGCCACCTGGAACACTGAAGCTTTCTTT. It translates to CATWNTEAFF.

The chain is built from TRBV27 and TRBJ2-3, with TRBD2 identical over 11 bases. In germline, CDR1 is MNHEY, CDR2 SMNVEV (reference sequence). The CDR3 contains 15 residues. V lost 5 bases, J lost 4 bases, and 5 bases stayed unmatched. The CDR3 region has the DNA TGTGCCAGCAGTGCAGGGACTAGCGGCGCAGATACGCAGTATTTT. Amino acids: CASSAGTSGADTQYF.

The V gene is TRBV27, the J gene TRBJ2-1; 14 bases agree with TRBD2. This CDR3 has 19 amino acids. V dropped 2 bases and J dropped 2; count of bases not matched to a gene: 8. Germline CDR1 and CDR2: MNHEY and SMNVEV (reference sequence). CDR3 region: CASSLEGTSGSIPYNEQFF. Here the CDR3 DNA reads TGTGCCAGCAGTTTAGAGGGGACTAGCGGGAGCATTCCCTACAATGAGCAGTTCTTC.

The CDR3 nucleotides are TGTGCCAGCAGCAAAGCGACGGGCAATGAGCAGTTCTTC. Translated, it gives CASSKATGNEQFF. The rearrangement links TRBV21-1 to TRBJ2-1; the table's TRBD2 call for D was not verified on the DNA. TRBV21-1 is a documented pseudogene. The CDR3 consists of 13 residues.

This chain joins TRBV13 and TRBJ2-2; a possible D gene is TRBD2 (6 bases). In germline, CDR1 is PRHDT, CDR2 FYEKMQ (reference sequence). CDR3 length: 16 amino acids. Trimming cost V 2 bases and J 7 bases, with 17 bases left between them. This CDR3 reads CASSLSGGNEVGELFF. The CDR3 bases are TGTGCCAGCAGCTTAAGTGGCGGGAATGAGGTCGGGGAGCTGTTTTTT.

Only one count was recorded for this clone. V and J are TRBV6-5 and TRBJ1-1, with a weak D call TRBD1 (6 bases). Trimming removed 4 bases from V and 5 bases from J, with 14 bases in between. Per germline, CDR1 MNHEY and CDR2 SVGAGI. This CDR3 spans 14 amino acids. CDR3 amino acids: CASSLSGEGTEAFF. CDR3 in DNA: TGTGCCAGCAGTTTATCAGGGGAGGGAACTGAAGCTTTCTTT.

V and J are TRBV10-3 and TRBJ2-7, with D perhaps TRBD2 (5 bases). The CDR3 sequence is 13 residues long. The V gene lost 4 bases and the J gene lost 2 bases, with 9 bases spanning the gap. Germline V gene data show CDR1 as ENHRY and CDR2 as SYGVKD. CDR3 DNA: TGTGCCATCAGTGCGGGATTCGCCTACGAGCAGTACTTC. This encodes CAISAGFAYEQYF.

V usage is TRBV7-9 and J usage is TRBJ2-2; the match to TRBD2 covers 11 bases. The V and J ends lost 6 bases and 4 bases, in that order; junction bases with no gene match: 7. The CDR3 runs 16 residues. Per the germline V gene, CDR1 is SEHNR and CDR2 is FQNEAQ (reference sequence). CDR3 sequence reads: CASSQLAGGLTGELFF. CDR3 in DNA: TGTGCCAGCAGTCAGCTAGCGGGAGGTCTCACCGGGGAGCTGTTTTTT.

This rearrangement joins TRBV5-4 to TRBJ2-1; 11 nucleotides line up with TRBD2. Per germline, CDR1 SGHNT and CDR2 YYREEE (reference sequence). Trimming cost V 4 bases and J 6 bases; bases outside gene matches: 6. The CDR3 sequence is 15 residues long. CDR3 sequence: CASSPGLAEANEQFF. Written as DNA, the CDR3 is TGTGCCAGCAGCCCGGGACTAGCGGAAGCCAATGAGCAGTTCTTC. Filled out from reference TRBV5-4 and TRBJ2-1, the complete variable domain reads ETGVTQSPTHLIKTRGQQVTLRCSSQSGHNTVSWYQQALGQGPQFIFQYYREEENGRGNFPPRFSGLQFPNYSSELNVNALELDDSALYLCASSPGLAEANEQFFGPGTRLTVL.